This T cell receptor beta chain was sequenced during a study of blood T cell repertoires in COVID-19. Deletions cut 6 bases from V and 3 bases from J, with 9 bases between. This CDR3 contains 12 residues. The V gene's germline CDR1 is SEHNR and CDR2 FQNEAQ (reference sequence). This clone has more than one count but fewer than ten. Using immunoSEQ multiplex PCR, the repertoire was profiled, and TCRdb retains in-frame clones only, with some absent. Of about 200,000 clones in the sample, roughly 91% were seen once. V gene TRBV7-9 combines with J gene TRBJ2-7, with D possibly TRBD1 on 5 matching bases. Sequencing was performed on PBMCs or T cells enriched from blood (not recorded which). The TCR originated in a woman aged 25-40 years with acute COVID-19. CDR3 coding DNA: TGTGCCAGCAGGCCACAGGACTACGAGCAGTACTTC. Translating gives CASRPQDYEQYF.